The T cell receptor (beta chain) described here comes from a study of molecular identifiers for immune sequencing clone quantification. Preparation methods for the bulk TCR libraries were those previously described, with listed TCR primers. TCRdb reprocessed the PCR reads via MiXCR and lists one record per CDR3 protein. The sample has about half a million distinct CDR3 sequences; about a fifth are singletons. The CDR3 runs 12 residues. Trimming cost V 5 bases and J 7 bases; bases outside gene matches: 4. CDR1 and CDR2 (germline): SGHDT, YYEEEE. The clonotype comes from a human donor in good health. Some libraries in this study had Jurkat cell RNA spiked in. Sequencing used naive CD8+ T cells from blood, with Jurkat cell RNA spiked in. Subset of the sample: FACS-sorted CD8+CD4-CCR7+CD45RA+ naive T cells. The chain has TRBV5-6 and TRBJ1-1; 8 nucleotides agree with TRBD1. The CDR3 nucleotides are TGTGCCAGCAGGCATGGACAGGGTGAAGCTTTCTTT. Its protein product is CASRHGQGEAFF.